This entry is about one T cell receptor (beta chain). Its antigen is still unknown. There are no base qualities to consult, and no much larger clone falls within one base. These data belong to a study of cytomegalovirus exposure and HLA in healthy donors (TCRdb year 2017). Looking at the study overall: According to an earlier analysis of a few hundred of the donors, about 179 million T cells yielded some 120 million unique TCR beta sequences and 276 Gb of sequence data. Roughly 320 gigabases of sequencing data and around 80 million unique TCR sequences made up an early release that covered approximately 700 HLA-typed donors. The genetic ancestry cluster associated with self-reported Caucasian donors included about 81% of the 300 to 400 genotyped donors. The study aimed to test whether signatures of past pathogen exposure could be identified by cataloging public T cell receptors. The T cell repertoires of several hundred subjects were profiled by immunosequencing and related to cytomegalovirus serostatus. A separate validation cohort of roughly 130 different subjects was used in addition to the roughly 720-subject first cohort. To predict cytomegalovirus infection status, the study brought together high-throughput TCR immunosequencing, statistical association of individual TCRs with disease status, and machine learning. In a later analysis, previously published TCR beta repertoires from hundreds of donors were re-analyzed and high-resolution HLA genotyping was added so that TCR occurrence patterns could be studied. The later analysis used no new phenotypic data to find candidate immune exposures, relying instead on TCR beta sequences and their occurrence across donors. An earlier analysis of some 600 of the donors applied high-throughput TCR beta sequencing to assess whether each TCR beta V gene segment acted as functional or pseudogenic. Donor age, sex, ethnicity and CMV serostatus were collected together with the repertoire data. Genome-wide SNP genotypes for about 55% of the roughly 670 donors were used in a later genetic analysis, which treated that subset as a discovery cohort. All discovery cohort repertoires had been generated using a single sequencing platform. Both class I and class II loci were covered by HLA typing, at four-digit resolution. Typing coverage differed by locus: A, B, C, DRB1 and DQB1 were typed in about 620-640 donors, DQA1 in 500 to 550, DPA1 in around 610, and DPB1 in 450 to 490. Several DR-DQ haplotypes were treated as single units for association and clustering because of strong linkage in the cohort. On average, about 240,000 unique TCR beta nucleotide sequences were sequenced per donor among a few hundred genotyped donors of the cohort, with 15% to 20% of those sequences being non-productive.

The method behind the library was the immunoSEQ multiplex PCR assay. For the multiplex PCR, a mixture combining 60 forward primers for TCR Vbeta segments and 13 reverse primers for TCR Jbeta segments was used. The CDR3 region of rearranged TCR beta genes was amplified from genomic DNA with a multiplex PCR assay. Amplified TCR beta libraries were sequenced as 87-base-pair reads on the Illumina HiSeq System. The published analysis was carried out like this. A later analysis tallied around 80 million unique TCR beta chains across the 610 or so repertoires, and approximately 11 million of those chains were shared by two or more donors. To remove PCR and sequencing errors, raw reads were error-corrected and collapsed into unique sequences using a nearest-neighbor algorithm that merged closely related sequences. Alignment of CDR3 sequences to IMGT reference sequences was used to assign V, D and J gene segments. For a sequence to be retained, a match of at least six nucleotides was required to both a V gene segment and a J gene segment. A rearrangement was called productive if the CDR3 had no stop codons and remained in frame with V and J, and every other rearrangement was called non-productive. CDR3 was defined by IMGT convention, running from the second conserved V-encoded cysteine to the conserved J-encoded phenylalanine. The earlier analysis of about 610 of the donors excluded sequences that lacked an unambiguous match to a single V gene segment. In an earlier analysis of approximately 590 of the donors, V segments were called functional above 56.7% productive rearrangements and were called segregating when the between-donor standard deviation exceeded 5%. A statistical classification framework was developed to diagnose cytomegalovirus status using the catalog of TCR beta chain sequences. A later analysis assigned V and J genes by comparing TCR nucleotide sequences with IMGT/GENE-DB human TR gene sequences. A later analysis assigned CDR3 sequences and most-parsimonious VDJ recombination scenarios with the TCRdist pipeline. A later analysis defined each TCR beta chain by its CDR3 amino acid sequence plus V-gene family, and excluded reads lacking a unique V-gene family. In a later analysis, nearly 600 highly shared, low-generation-probability nucleotide sequences were removed to address suspected cross-contamination and a sequencing artifact. In a later analysis, a clonal expansion index was calculated for each public chain from normalized within-repertoire ranks of inferred template counts. A later analysis computed generation probabilities with a VDJ recombination model fitted to out-of-frame rearrangements, and checked the results against IGoR. In a later analysis, TCR-TCR, TCR-HLA and TCR-CMV co-occurrence was scored with hypergeometric tests, and a repertoire-size bias correction was applied to TCR pairs. In a later analysis, false discovery rates were estimated by permuting HLA or CMV assignments 20 times. In a later analysis, co-occurring TCRs were grouped using DBSCAN, and TCRdist sequence similarity was added for clustering within HLA-allele-positive subsets. Repertoires with fewer than 30,000 or more than 120,000 public chains were left out of co-occurrence clustering, as were about 5 repertoires with anomalous nucleotide sharing. Held by TCRdb, this immuneACCESS table contains in-frame sequences only and omits some clones. Under half of the omission traces to an unresolved V gene where checked; the cause of the rest is unknown. That table is the source of V, J and clone size, and D and trimming were worked out from the DNA. The sample table holds approximately 160,000 clones, of which 80% to 90% were seen once. The top ten hold 4.8% of the sample.

The germline V gene encodes CDR1 SEHNR and CDR2 FQNEAQ (reference sequence). The CDR3 starts with the cysteine, ends with the phenylalanine, and has 14 residues. Only CDR3 DNA remains: 42 bases, in frame from the first base. Germline trimming amounts to 5 bases on V and 6 bases on J, with 8 as the count of junction bases outside the gene matches. The paper's findings and limits, for the study overall: In vitro tests confirmed that a few of the cytomegalovirus-associated TCR beta chains recognize cytomegalovirus antigens. In a later analysis, HLA-associated TCR beta chains were found to be more clonally expanded and to have lower generation probabilities than equally common non-associated chains. Sequencing depth was assumed to be roughly uniform across donors in the presence/absence analyses, though that assumption may not hold. The classifier was reported to diagnose cytomegalovirus status with high specificity and sensitivity in both the original and validation cohorts. A total of fewer than 200 TCR beta chains were listed by the study as associated with cytomegalovirus. Specific HLA alleles were associated with over 15,000 TCR beta sequences at a false discovery rate of 0.05 in a later analysis. When HLA alleles, especially DR and DQ, strongly co-occurred, TCR associations were difficult to assign to individual alleles. Only TCR beta chains were sequenced in this cohort, and the absence of alpha or paired-chain data limited detectable features. In a later analysis, the rate of TCR association differed among HLA loci, with DRB1 alleles having the most associated TCRs and HLA-C alleles having the fewest. According to a later analysis, most CMV-associated TCR beta chains appeared to be HLA-restricted, and the HLA associations seemed to be driven largely by CMV exposure. Linkage disequilibrium might explain the correlated functional status among segregating V segments, but an unknown experimental factor could not be excluded. Because HLA typing was missing for some donors at each locus, association tests included only the typed subset. A later genetic analysis associated a missense DCLRE1C variant with V-gene and J-gene trimming of TCR beta chains, and an independent cohort replicated the association. According to the authors, the approach could potentially be generalized to other disease states and immunological phenotypes. A later analysis reported that several top co-occurrence clusters appeared linked to parvovirus B19, influenza, CMV and Epstein-Barr virus. A further reported finding was that TCR beta sequences accurately predicted the HLA-A and HLA-B alleles for most subjects in the first cohort. An earlier analysis of around 600 of the donors showed that most TCR beta V segments appeared in productive rearrangements either about 90% or about 30% of the time, which broadly matched IMGT annotations. For the cohort, immune exposure information was limited to CMV serostatus. A cluster of highly shared sequence variants was judged likely to represent a technical artifact of the sequencing pipeline. Some 15 rarely observed V segments, including chromosome 9 orphons, were excluded from the earlier analysis of approximately 600 of the donors because counts were too low. Compared with the roughly 720-donor mean, donors in an Asian-associated ancestry cluster had fewer N-insertions in productive TCRs, according to a later genetic analysis. Across donors, most TCR sequences were observed very rarely, whereas some public TCRs were present in many individuals. Some IMGT-functional V segments, including TRBV6-2 and TRBV6-3, could not be distinguished by the 87-base-pair reads and were therefore excluded.

The cohort consisted of 670 or so healthy bone marrow donors. At the time of sampling, all cohort members were nominally healthy, though unrecorded immune exposures were likely present. The donor was CMV seropositive and was included in the group of 250 to 300 seropositive cohort members. Every donor gave a peripheral blood sample, and the peripheral blood mononuclear cells from that sample were used for TCR beta sequencing. Genomic DNA extraction from the blood cell samples was performed with the Qiagen DNeasy Blood Extraction Kit. The sample comprised PBMCs. The chain is made from TRBV7-9 and TRBJ1-2, with 8 central nucleotides matching TRBD1. The TCR originated in a girl under 18 in good health and CMV-seropositive. The CDR3 has the sequence CASSHTGQGDGYTF. The DNA reads as follows: TGTGCCAGCAGCCATACTGGACAGGGTGATGGCTACACCTTC.